This T cell receptor beta chain was documented in a study of CD8+CD57+ T cells in acquired aplastic anemia. Study-wide background: Roughly 3.1 ug was the average amount of DNA from sorted CD4+ and CD8+ cells. Findings and caveats of the study: The CD8+ Simpson's diversity of patients and controls was not significantly different.

The germline gives CDR1 SGHTA, CDR2 FQGNSA. The CDR3 is 15 residues long. Worth noting for this clonotype: Its antigen remains unidentified. The germline gene is not matched at one end of the junction; a read error may be the cause.

Genomic DNA, the template, was used for profiling of the TCR beta VDJ and CDR3. TCRdb analysed the reads with MiXCR anew, one entry per CDR3 protein. The data contain 270,000 or so distinct CDR3 sequences, roughly 80% of them singletons. Individuals selected for sequencing had exhibited CD8+CD57+ cell expansion on flow cytometry. Every one of the patients had aplastic anemia (severe, acquired). The chain joins TRBV7-2 to TRBJ2-7; D not certain. Input material: sorted CD4+, CD8+, or CD8+CD57+ T cells (not recorded which) from PBMCs. This TCR derives from a human donor with aplastic anemia. This chain's CDR3 is CASTIGRGPDTQHYF. CDR3 nucleotides: TGTGCCAGCACTATAGGGCGAGGTCCCGATACGCAGCATTACTTC.